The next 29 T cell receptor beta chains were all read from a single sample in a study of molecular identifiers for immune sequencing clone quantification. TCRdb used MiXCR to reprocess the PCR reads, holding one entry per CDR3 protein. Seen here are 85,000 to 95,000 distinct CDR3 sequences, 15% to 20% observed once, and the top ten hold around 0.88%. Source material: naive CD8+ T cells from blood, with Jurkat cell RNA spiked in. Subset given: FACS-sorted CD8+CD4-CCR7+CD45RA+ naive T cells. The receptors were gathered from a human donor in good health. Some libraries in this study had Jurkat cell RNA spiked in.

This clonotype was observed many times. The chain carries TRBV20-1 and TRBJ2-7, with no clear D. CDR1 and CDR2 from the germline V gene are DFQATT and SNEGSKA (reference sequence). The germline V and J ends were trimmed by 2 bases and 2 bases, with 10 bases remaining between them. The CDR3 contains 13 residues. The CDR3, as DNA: TGCAGTGCTAGACCCCTGGCGGCCTACGAGCAGTACTTC. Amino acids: CSARPLAAYEQYF.

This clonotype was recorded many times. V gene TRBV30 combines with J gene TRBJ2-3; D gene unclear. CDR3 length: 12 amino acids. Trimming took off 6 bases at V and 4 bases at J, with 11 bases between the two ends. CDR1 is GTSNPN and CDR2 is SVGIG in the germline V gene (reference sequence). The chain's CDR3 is CACELPSDTQYF. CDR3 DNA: TGTGCCTGTGAACTACCCTCAGATACGCAGTATTTT.

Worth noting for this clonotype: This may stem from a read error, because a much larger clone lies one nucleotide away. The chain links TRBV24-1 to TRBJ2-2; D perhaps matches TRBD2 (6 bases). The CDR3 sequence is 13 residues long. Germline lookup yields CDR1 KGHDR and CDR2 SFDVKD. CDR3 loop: CATSAPLGGKLFF. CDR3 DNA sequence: TGTGCCACCAGTGCCCCCTTAGGCGGGAAGCTGTTTTTT.

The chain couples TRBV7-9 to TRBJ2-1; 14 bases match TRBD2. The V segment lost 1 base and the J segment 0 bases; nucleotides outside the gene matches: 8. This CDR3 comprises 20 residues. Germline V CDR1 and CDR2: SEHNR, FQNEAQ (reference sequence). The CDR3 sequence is CASSLDGLAGGVISYNEQFF. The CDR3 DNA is TGTGCCAGCAGCTTAGACGGACTAGCGGGGGGCGTTATCTCCTACAATGAGCAGTTCTTC.

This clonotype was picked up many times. The CDR3 bases are TGTGCCAGTAGCCTCCCTGGGGAAAGCACTGAAGCTTTCTTT. It codes for CASSLPGESTEAFF. The chain recombines TRBV19 with TRBJ1-1; D gene unclear. The CDR3 consists of 14 residues. CDR1 is LNHDA, CDR2 SQIVND, per germline (reference sequence). The V end lost 6 bases, the J end lost 4 bases, and 15 bases lay between the germline ends. Full variable domain (rest looked up from reference TRBV19 and TRBJ1-1): DGGITQSPKYLFRKEGQNVTLSCEQNLNHDAMYWYRQDPGQGLRLIYYSQIVNDFQKGDIAEGYSVSREKKESFPLTVTSAQKNPTAFYLCASSLPGESTEAFFGQGTRLTVV.

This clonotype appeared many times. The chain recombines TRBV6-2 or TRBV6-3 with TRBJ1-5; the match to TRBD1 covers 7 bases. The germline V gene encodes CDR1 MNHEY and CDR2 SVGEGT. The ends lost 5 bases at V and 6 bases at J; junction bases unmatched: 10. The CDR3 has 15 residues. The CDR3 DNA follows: TGTGCCAGCAGTCCCATCCAGGAGGGGGCTCAGCCCCAGCATTTT. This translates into CASSPIQEGAQPQHF.

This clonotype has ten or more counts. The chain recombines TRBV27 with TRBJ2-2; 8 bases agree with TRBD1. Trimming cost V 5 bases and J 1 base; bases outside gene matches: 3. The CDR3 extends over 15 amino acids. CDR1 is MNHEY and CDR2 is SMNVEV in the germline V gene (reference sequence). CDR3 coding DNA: TGTGCCAGCAGTCCGGACAGGGAGAACACCGGGGAGCTGTTTTTT. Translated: CASSPDRENTGELFF.

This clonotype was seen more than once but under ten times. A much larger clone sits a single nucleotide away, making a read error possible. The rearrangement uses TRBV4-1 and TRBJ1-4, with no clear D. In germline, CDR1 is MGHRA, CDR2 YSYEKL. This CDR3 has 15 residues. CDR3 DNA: TGCGCCAGCAGCCAAGATTTGGCAGGTGTTGAAAAACTGTCTTTT. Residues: CASSQDLAGVEKLSF.

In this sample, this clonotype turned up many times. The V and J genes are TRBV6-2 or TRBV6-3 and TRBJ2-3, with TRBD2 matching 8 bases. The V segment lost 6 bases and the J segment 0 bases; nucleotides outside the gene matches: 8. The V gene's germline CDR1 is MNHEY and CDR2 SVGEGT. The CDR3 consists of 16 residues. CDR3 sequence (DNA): TGTGCCAGCAGGGGACTGGTAGCGGGAAGCACAGATACGCAGTATTTT. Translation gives CASRGLVAGSTDTQYF.

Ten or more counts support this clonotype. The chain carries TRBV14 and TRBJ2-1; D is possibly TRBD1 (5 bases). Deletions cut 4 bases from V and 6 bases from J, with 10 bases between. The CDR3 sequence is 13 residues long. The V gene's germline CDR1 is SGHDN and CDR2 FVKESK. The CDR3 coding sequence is TGTGCCAGCAGCCCGTATGACAGCAATGAGCAGTTCTTC. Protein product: CASSPYDSNEQFF.

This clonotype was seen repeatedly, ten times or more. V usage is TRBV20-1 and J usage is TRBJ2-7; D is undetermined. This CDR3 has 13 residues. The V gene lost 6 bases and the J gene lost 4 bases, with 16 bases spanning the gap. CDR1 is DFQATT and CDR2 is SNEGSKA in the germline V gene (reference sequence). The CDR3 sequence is CSARRRLAYEQYF. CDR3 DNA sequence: TGCAGTGCCCGAAGGAGATTAGCTTACGAGCAGTACTTC.

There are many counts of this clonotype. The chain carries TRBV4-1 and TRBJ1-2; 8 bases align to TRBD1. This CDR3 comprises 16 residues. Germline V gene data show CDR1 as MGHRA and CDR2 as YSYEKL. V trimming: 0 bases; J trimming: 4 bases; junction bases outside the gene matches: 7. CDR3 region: CASSQDPGGGFYGYTF. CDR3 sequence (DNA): TGCGCCAGCAGCCAAGATCCAGGGGGCGGTTTCTATGGCTACACCTTC.

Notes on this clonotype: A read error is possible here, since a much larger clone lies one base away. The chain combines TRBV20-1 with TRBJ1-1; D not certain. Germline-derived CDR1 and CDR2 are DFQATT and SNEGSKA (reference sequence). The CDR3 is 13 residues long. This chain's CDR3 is CSAREDPNTEASF. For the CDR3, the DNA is TGCAGTGCTAGAGAAGACCCGAACACTGAAGCTTCCTTT.

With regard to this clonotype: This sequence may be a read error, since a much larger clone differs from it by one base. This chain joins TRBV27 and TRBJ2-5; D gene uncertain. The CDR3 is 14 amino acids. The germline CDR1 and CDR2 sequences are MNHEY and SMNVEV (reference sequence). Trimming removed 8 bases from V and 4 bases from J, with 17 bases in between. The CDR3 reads CASGPELELETQYF. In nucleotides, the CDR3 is TGTGCCAGCGGACCGGAACTTGAACTAGAGACCCAGTACTTC.

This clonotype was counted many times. As DNA, the CDR3 is TGTGCCAGCAGCGGTAGGGGACTAGCAAGGGGGTGGCATGAGCAGTTCTTC. The encoded protein is CASSGRGLARGWHEQFF. This chain uses TRBV7-9 with TRBJ2-1; 9 bases fit TRBD2. V lost 5 bases, J lost 8 bases, and 16 bases stayed unmatched. The germline V gene encodes CDR1 SEHNR and CDR2 FQNEAQ (reference sequence). The CDR3 loop spans 17 amino acids. Filled out from reference TRBV7-9 and TRBJ2-1, the complete variable domain reads DTGVSQNPRHKITKRGQNVTFRCDPISEHNRLYWYRQTLGQGPEFLTYFQNEAQLEKSRLLSDRFSAERPKGSFSTLEIQRTEQGDSAMYLCASSGRGLARGWHEQFFGPGTRLTVL.

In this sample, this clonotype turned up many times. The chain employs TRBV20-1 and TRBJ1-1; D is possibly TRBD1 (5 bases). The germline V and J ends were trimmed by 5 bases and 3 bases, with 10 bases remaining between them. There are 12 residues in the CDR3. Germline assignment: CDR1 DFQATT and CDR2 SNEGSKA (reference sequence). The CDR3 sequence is CSARDRYTEAFF. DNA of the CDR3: TGCAGTGCTCGGGACCGCTACACTGAAGCTTTCTTT.

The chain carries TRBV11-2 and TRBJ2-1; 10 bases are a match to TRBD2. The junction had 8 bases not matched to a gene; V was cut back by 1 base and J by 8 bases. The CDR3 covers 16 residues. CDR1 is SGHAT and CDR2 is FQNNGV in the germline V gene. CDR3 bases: TGTGCCAGCAGCTTAGGGAGAGGGCTAGCGGGGGATGAGCAGTTCTTC. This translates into CASSLGRGLAGDEQFF.

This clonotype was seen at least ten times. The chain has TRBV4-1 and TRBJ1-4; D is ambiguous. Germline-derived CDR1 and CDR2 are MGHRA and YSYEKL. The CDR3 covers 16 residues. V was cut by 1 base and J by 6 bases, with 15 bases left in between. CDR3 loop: CASSQAFSSRHEKLFF. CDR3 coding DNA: TGCGCCAGCAGCCAAGCCTTTTCCAGTAGACATGAAAAACTGTTTTTT.

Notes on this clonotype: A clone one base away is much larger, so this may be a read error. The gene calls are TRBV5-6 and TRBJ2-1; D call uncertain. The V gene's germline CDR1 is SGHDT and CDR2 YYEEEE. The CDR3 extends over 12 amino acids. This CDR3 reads CARSRHYNEQFF. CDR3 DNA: TGTGCCCGCAGCCGGCATTACAATGAGCAGTTCTTC.

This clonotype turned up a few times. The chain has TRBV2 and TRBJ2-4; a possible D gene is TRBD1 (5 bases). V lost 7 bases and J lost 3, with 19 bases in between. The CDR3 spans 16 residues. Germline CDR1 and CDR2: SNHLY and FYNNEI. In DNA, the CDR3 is TGTGCCAGCACAACTCTCGACAGCACAGGCAAAAACATTCAGTACTTC. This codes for CASTTLDSTGKNIQYF.

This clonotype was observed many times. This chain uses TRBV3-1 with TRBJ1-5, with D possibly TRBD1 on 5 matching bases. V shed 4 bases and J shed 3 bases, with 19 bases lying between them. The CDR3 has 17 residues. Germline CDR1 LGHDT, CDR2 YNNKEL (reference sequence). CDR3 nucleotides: TGTGCCAGCAGCCCGAAGGACGGTGGGGGAACCAATCAGCCCCAGCATTTT. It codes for CASSPKDGGGTNQPQHF.

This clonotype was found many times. This CDR3 is CASTGTSVAGELFF. Written as DNA, the CDR3 is TGTGCCAGCACCGGGACTAGTGTGGCCGGGGAGCTGTTTTTT. The chain is built from TRBV27 and TRBJ2-2, with 8 bases fitting TRBD2. CDR3 length: 14 residues. The V gene end was trimmed by 7 bases and the J gene end by 6 bases; junction bases not matched to a gene: 7. Germline V gene lookup returns CDR1 MNHEY and CDR2 SMNVEV (reference sequence).

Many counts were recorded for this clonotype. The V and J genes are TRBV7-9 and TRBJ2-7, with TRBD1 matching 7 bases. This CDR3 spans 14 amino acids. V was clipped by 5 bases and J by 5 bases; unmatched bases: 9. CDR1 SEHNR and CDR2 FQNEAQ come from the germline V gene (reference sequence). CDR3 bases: TGTGCCAGCAGCGCCACAGGGGCGGTGGACGAGCAGTACTTC. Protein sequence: CASSATGAVDEQYF.

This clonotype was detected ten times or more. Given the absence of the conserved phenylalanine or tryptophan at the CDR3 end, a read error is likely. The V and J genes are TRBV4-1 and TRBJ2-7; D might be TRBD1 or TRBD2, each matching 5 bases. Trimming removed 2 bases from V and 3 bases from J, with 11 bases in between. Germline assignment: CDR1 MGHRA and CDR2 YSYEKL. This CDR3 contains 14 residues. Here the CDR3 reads CASSQSRGSYEQYL. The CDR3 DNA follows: TGCGCCAGCAGCCAATCGAGGGGCAGCTACGAGCAGTACCTC.

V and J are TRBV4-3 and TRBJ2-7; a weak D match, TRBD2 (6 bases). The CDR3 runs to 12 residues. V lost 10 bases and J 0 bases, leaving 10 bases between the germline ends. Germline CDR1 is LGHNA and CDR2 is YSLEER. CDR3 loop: CATGGVSYEQYF. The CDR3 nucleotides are TGCGCCACCGGCGGGGTCTCCTACGAGCAGTACTTC.

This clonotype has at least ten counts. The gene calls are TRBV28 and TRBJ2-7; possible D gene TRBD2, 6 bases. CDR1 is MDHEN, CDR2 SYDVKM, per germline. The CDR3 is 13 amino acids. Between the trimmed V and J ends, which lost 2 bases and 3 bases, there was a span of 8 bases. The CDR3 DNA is TGTGCCAGCAGTTTAGGGGGGAACTACGAGCAGTACTTC. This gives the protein CASSLGGNYEQYF.

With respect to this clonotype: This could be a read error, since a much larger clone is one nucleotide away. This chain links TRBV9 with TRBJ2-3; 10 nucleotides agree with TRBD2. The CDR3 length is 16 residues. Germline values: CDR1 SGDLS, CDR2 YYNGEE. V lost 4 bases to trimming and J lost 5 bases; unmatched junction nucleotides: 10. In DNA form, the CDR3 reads TGTGCCAGCAGCAGCCCAGCGGGGGGGCCTGTAGATACGCAGTATTTT. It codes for CASSSPAGGPVDTQYF.

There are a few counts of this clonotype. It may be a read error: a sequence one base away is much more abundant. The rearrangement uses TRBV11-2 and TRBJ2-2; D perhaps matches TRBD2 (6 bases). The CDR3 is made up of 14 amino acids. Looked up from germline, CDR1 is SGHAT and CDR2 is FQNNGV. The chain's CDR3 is CASSLVTLGGELLF. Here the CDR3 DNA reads TGTGCCAGCAGCTTAGTCACGTTGGGCGGGGAGCTGCTTTTT.

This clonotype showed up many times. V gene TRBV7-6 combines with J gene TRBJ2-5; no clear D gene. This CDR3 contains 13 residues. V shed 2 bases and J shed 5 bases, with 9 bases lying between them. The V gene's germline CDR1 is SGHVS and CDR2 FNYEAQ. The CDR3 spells CASSLLESETQYF. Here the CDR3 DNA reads TGTGCCAGCAGCTTACTGGAGTCGGAGACCCAGTACTTC.